Here is one T cell receptor (beta chain) with its context. No antigen is known for it. No base quality information exists; no much larger clone differs at one position. CDR1 and CDR2 are read off the germline V gene as MNHEY and SVGAGI. There are 13 amino acids in the CDR3, from cysteine to phenylalanine inclusive. The only DNA kept is the CDR3, 39 bases in frame from the first base. V drops 5 bases and J drops 4 bases, leaving 11 bases in between. The sample originates from a study of T cell responses to AZD1222 COVID-19 vaccine listed by TCRdb under 2021. About the investigation overall: Because spike-specific TCR depth and breadth did not differ between the two schedules, AZD1222 recipients who got a second dose at roughly 4 weeks were pooled with those who got a second dose at roughly 12 weeks. TCR sequencing was performed for approximately 240 trial participants, of whom 200 to 220 were given two doses of AZD1222 and about 25 were given two doses of MenACWY control vaccine. Trial participants were enrolled by age into 18-55, 56-69 and 70-plus year subgroups, with roughly 160, 29 and 62 TCR-sequenced participants respectively. Here is what the overall study found, with its caveats: In the small 56-69-year group, the increase in depth fell short of significance, most likely because of low power. CD4 TCRs associated with the vaccine covered the entire spike protein, and the dominant responses were in regions 160-218 and 743-854. Participants were mostly white British and included more females than males, and it was suggested by the authors that clonal diversity may have been underestimated. Because no day 14 peak-response samples were available, repertoires were characterized only after the peak T cell response. After two AZD1222 doses, spike-specific TCR breadth and depth were significantly higher than at day 0 and than in MenACWY recipients. Only 5 to 7 AZD1222 recipients were SARS-CoV-2 seropositive at baseline, limiting conclusions about previously exposed vaccinees. Nearly half of unique spike-specific TCRs reportedly recognized epitopes outside regions mutated in the B.1.351 and B.1.1.7 variants.

The CDR3 regions of human TCRbeta chains were analyzed by immunosequencing. As for how the authors treated the data: Repertoire TCRs were matched against a reference library of SARS-CoV-2-specific TCRs generated with the MIRA antigen-specificity platform. Breadth was defined as the fraction of unique TCRs that were SARS-CoV-2-associated. Depth was defined as the fraction of total T cells that were SARS-CoV-2-associated. Using the MIRA data, every spike-specific TCR was mapped to the spike region that the TCR reacted to and assigned to either a CD4 or a CD8 class. Log10-transformed breadth and depth values were compared by one-way ANOVA with Sidak's multiple comparisons tests. The clones in this table, taken by TCRdb from immuneACCESS, are in-frame only. Not every clone is retained; where verified, under half of the shortfall comes from an unresolved V gene, and the cause of the rest is unknown. Clonal size and the V and J genes are those of that table, whereas D and trimming came from the DNA. The sample yields fewer than 250,000 clones; 92% were counted once. Clones ranked in the top ten supply 1% to 1.5% of the sample.

The label giving this sample's time point can be read as: baseline before first vaccination. Samples from vaccinated people were obtained from the UK trials COV001 and COV002, which included a single-blind randomized controlled phase 2/3 trial of AZD1222 (ChAdOx1 nCoV-19) in healthy adults. For TCRbeta chain sequencing, PBMC samples from trial participants were taken at day 0 and at day 28 after the second dose. The sequenced sample was peripheral blood, obtained on day 0 of AZD1222 vaccination. The sequence came from an adult in good health. The sequence links TRBV6-5 to TRBJ1-2; TRBD1 could be the D gene, as 6 bases match. The DNA sequence is as follows: TGTGCCAGCAGTCCAGGGGCTAGCTATGGCTACACCTTC. Its protein reads: CASSPGASYGYTF.